These 2 T cell receptor beta chains share one sample of origin, sequenced in a study of cytomegalovirus exposure and HLA in healthy donors. PCR employed 60 Vbeta and 13 Jbeta primers. Assay used: immunoSEQ multiplex PCR; TCRdb lists only in-frame clones, some missing. This table holds roughly 78,000 clones, approximately 57% found once. The sequencing sample was made of PBMCs. The receptors originated from a man aged 25-40 years in good health and CMV-seropositive.

The chain joins TRBV21-1 to TRBJ1-1; the D call in the table, TRBD1, was not verified against the DNA. TRBV21-1 is a documented pseudogene. The CDR3 is made up of 15 amino acids. CDR3 sequence (DNA): TGTGCCAGCAGCAAACCGGCAGGGGGTTTCACTGAAGCTTTCTTT. Amino acids: CASSKPAGGFTEAFF.

The genes are TRBV19 and TRBJ2-2, with D maybe TRBD1 (6 bases). The V and J ends lost 5 bases and 3 bases respectively, with 16 bases between them. This CDR3 comprises 16 residues. Germline assignment: CDR1 LNHDA and CDR2 SQIVND (reference sequence). The CDR3: CASSPGRTDYTGELFF. DNA of the CDR3: TGTGCCAGTAGTCCCGGACGGACAGATTACACCGGGGAGCTGTTTTTT.